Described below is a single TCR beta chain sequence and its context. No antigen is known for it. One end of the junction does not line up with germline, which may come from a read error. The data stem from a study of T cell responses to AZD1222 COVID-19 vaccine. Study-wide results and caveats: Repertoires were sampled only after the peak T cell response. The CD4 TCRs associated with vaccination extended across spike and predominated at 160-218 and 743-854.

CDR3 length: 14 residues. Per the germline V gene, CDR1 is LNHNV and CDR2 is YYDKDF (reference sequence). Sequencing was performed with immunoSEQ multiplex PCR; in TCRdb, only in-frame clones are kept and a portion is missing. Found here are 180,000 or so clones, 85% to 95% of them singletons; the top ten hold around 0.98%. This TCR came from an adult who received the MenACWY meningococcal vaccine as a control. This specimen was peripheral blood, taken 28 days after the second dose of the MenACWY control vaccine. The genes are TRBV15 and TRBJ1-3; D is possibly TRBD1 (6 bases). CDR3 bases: TGTGCCACCAGCGGAGACAGGACGTGGGGCACCATATATTTT. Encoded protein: CATSGDRTWGTIYF.